A single sample gave rise to the 18 T cell receptor beta chains below, sequenced in a study of OX40 agonist ivuxolimab in advanced cancers. The assay was immunoSEQ multiplex PCR, and TCRdb's table has in-frame clones only and misses some. The repertoire consists of 31,000 or so clones, with about 93% occurring once and the leading ten covering approximately 4.8%. The material sequenced was CD4+ or CD8+ T cells sorted from blood, taken in a trial of the OX40 agonist ivuxolimab. All receptors derive from an adult with an advanced solid tumor such as melanoma, head and neck, liver or kidney cancer.

This clone was counted once. J is TRBJ1-1 and V is TRBV28; the D gene is possibly TRBD1 (6 bases). This CDR3 has 16 residues. Germline V lookup: CDR1 MDHEN, CDR2 SYDVKM. V gave up 6 bases and J gave up 1 base, with 18 bases separating them. The CDR3 DNA reads TGTGCCAGCAGGCCAACCGTGGACAGCTGGAACACTGAAGCTTTCTTT. Residues: CASRPTVDSWNTEAFF.

This chain uses TRBV5-1 with TRBJ2-3, with 8 nucleotides matching TRBD2. CDR3 length: 18 amino acids. Germline V gene data show CDR1 as SGHRS and CDR2 as YFSETQ. Germline trimming cut 3 bases from V and 2 bases from J; bases unmatched to any gene: 14. CDR3 sequence reads: CASSYQEKLAVDTDTQYF. In nucleotides, the CDR3 is TGCGCCAGCAGCTACCAAGAGAAACTAGCGGTTGACACAGATACGCAGTATTTT. Combining the CDR3 with reference TRBV5-1 and TRBJ2-3 gives the whole variable domain KAGVTQTPRYLIKTRGQQVTLSCSPISGHRSVSWYQQTPGQGLQFLFEYFSETQRNKGNFPGRFSGRQFSNSRSEMNVSTLELGDSALYLCASSYQEKLAVDTDTQYFGPGTRLTVL.

The rearrangement uses TRBV27 and TRBJ2-1; D is perhaps TRBD2 (6 bases). CDR1 MNHEY and CDR2 SMNVEV come from the germline V gene (reference sequence). This CDR3 comprises 14 residues. V lost 6 bases and J 5 bases, leaving 14 bases between the germline ends. The CDR3: CASRIGGPNNEQFF. CDR3 nucleotide sequence: TGTGCCAGCAGGATCGGGGGTCCTAACAATGAGCAGTTCTTC.

The table lists this clone with a few counts. The chain combines TRBV4-1 with TRBJ2-7; D remains ambiguous. Germline V gene lookup returns CDR1 MGHRA and CDR2 YSYEKL. The V end lost 0 bases, the J end lost 4 bases, and 13 bases lay between the germline ends. The CDR3 is made up of 15 amino acids. In DNA, the CDR3 is TGCGCCAGCAGCCAAGATAGTCACTCAGGATACGAGCAGTACTTC. It specifies CASSQDSHSGYEQYF.

This chain connects TRBV10-3 to TRBJ2-3; 8 bases match TRBD1. Germline V gene lookup returns CDR1 ENHRY and CDR2 SYGVKD. This CDR3 has 19 amino acids. Unmatched junction bases numbered 17, after V lost 6 bases and J lost 0 bases. CDR3 residues: CAISPTTGTGTFSTDTQYF. CDR3 coding DNA: TGTGCCATCAGCCCAACCACCGGGACAGGAACTTTTAGCACAGATACGCAGTATTTT.

This chain uses TRBV10-1 with TRBJ2-1; D is perhaps TRBD2 (5 bases). V lost 5 bases to trimming and J lost 8 bases, with 13 bases between them. CDR1 WNHNN and CDR2 SYGVQD come from the germline V gene (reference sequence). The CDR3 has 13 amino acids. The CDR3 loop reads CASSPGPGDEQFF. CDR3 sequence (DNA): TGCGCCAGCAGTCCGGGCCCCGGGGATGAGCAGTTCTTC.

This clone has just a few counts. The genes are TRBV5-6 and TRBJ2-7, with D hard to call. Germline assignment: CDR1 SGHDT and CDR2 YYEEEE. The CDR3 runs to 14 residues. V lost 3 bases and J lost 2, with 12 bases in between. The CDR3 loop reads CASSSSGSPYEQYF. The CDR3, as DNA: TGTGCCAGCAGCTCCTCAGGCTCGCCCTACGAGCAGTACTTC.

The V and J genes are TRBV27 and TRBJ2-7, with TRBD2 as a possible D gene (5 bases). The CDR3 is 13 amino acids. Trimming cost V 6 bases and J 5 bases, with 14 bases left between them. Germline V gene sequence: CDR1 MNHEY, CDR2 SMNVEV (reference sequence). CDR3 sequence (DNA): TGTGCCAGCAGCCGCGGGCGGTTGGACGAGCAGTACTTC. Protein sequence: CASSRGRLDEQYF.

This clone was counted a single time. CDR3 DNA sequence: TGTGCCAGCACCTCTCCTCGGAGGGGGCTCACCGGGGAGCTGTTTTTT. Protein product: CASTSPRRGLTGELFF. V and J are TRBV28 and TRBJ2-2, with D maybe TRBD1 (7 bases). Trimming removed 7 bases at V and 4 bases at J, with 19 bases between. The germline V gene has CDR1 MDHEN and CDR2 SYDVKM. The CDR3 covers 16 residues. Looking up the rest from reference TRBV28 and TRBJ2-2 gives the full variable domain: DVKVTQSSRYLVKRTGEKVFLECVQDMDHENMFWYRQDPGLGLRLIYFSYDVKMKEKGDIPEGYSVSREKKERFSLILESASTNQTSMYLCASTSPRRGLTGELFFGEGSRLTVL.

The rearrangement joins TRBV15 to TRBJ2-5; the match to TRBD1 covers 8 bases. The V and J ends lost 0 bases and 0 bases, in that order; junction bases with no gene match: 6. CDR3 length: 17 amino acids. The germline V gene encodes CDR1 LNHNV and CDR2 YYDKDF (reference sequence). CDR3 loop: CATSRDSNRGYQETQYF. In nucleotides, the CDR3 is TGTGCCACCAGCAGAGATTCTAACAGGGGGTACCAAGAGACCCAGTACTTC.

This clone came up once. The rearrangement joins TRBV27 to TRBJ2-3; 11 bases are a match to TRBD2. Unmatched junction bases numbered 7, after V lost 7 bases and J lost 4 bases. CDR3 length: 15 residues. The germline V gene has CDR1 MNHEY and CDR2 SMNVEV (reference sequence). DNA of the CDR3: TGTGCCAGCACCCATAGCGGGGGGGCGTCAGATACGCAGTATTTT. This encodes CASTHSGGASDTQYF.

This chain uses TRBV7-6 with TRBJ1-5; 7 nucleotides match TRBD1. This CDR3 spans 15 amino acids. CDR1 and CDR2 (germline): SGHVS, FNYEAQ. The J segment lost 3 bases and the V segment lost 4 bases, leaving 6 bases of the junction unmatched. The CDR3 here is CASSSGTVDNQPQHF. The CDR3 DNA reads TGTGCCAGCAGCTCGGGGACAGTAGACAATCAGCCCCAGCATTTT. Together with reference TRBV7-6 and TRBJ1-5, the CDR3 gives the full variable domain: GAGVSQSPRYKVTKRGQDVALRCDPISGHVSLYWYRQALGQGPEFLTYFNYEAQQDKSGLPNDRFSAERPEGSISTLTIQRTEQRDSAMYRCASSSGTVDNQPQHFGDGTRLSIL.

The chain links TRBV27 to TRBJ2-7, with D possibly being TRBD1 (6 bases). Trimming took off 4 bases at V and 6 bases at J, with 19 bases between the two ends. The CDR3 is 15 residues long. Germline CDR1 MNHEY, CDR2 SMNVEV (reference sequence). The CDR3 protein is CASSSITGRPAEQYF. The CDR3, as DNA: TGTGCCAGCAGTTCTATTACAGGGAGACCTGCCGAGCAGTACTTC.

This chain uses TRBV19 with TRBJ2-1; TRBD2 matches at 9 bases. This CDR3 comprises 14 residues. Trimming removed 3 bases from V and 7 bases from J; junction bases left unmatched: 4. Germline V gene sequence: CDR1 LNHDA, CDR2 SQIVND (reference sequence). CDR3 region: CASSISGLANEQFF. Here the CDR3 DNA reads TGTGCCAGTAGTATCTCGGGACTAGCAAATGAGCAGTTCTTC.

The rearrangement joins TRBV2 to TRBJ2-2; 11 nucleotides align to TRBD2. V lost 3 bases and J lost 4; bases outside the gene matches: 4. Germline CDR1 and CDR2: SNHLY and FYNNEI. This CDR3 region has 16 residues. The CDR3 DNA follows: TGTGCCAGCAGTGATGGCCTAGCGGGGGGCACCGGGGAGCTGTTTTTT. Its translation: CASSDGLAGGTGELFF.

The V and J genes are TRBV6-4 and TRBJ1-5, with 7 bases identical to TRBD1. Germline CDR1 reads MRHNA; CDR2 reads SNTAGT. This CDR3 comprises 20 residues. The V and J ends lost 4 bases and 2 bases, in that order; junction bases with no gene match: 20. The CDR3 coding sequence is TGTGCCAGCAGTGTTTTCCCGGGACAGCATACTCCGGAGGGCAATCAGCCCCAGCATTTT. Its translation: CASSVFPGQHTPEGNQPQHF.

The chain recombines TRBV27 with TRBJ1-2, with a tentative D call TRBD1 (6 bases). Germline V CDR1 and CDR2: MNHEY, SMNVEV (reference sequence). V was clipped by 5 bases and J by 3 bases, with 13 bases between them. The CDR3 is 14 amino acids. DNA for the CDR3: TGTGCCAGCAGTCTCACAGGGATGGACTATGGCTACACCTTC. As protein: CASSLTGMDYGYTF.

V and J are TRBV29-1 and TRBJ2-5, with D hard to call. V dropped 1 base and J dropped 2 bases, with 14 bases sitting between them. The CDR3 has 15 residues. Germline assignment: CDR1 SQVTM and CDR2 ANQGSEA. The CDR3 nucleotides are TGCAGCGTTGAAGCTCTCCAGACTGCTCAAGAGACCCAGTACTTC. Protein product: CSVEALQTAQETQYF.